A selection of T cell receptor beta chains follows, all from one sample in a study of cytomegalovirus exposure and HLA in healthy donors. Assay: immunoSEQ multiplex PCR; the TCRdb copy retains only in-frame clones and omits some. The sample has 200,000 or so clones, around 75% seen once. The sample comprised PBMCs. All receptors come from a woman between 25 and 40 years old in good health and CMV-seropositive. Each CDR3 is given with its conserved first and last residue. The D gene is left open where the match is weak. Clone size is shown for a subset of rows, as once, few, many or a class of expanded clone.

clone size,D gene,V gene,J gene,CDR3 DNA,CDR3 protein
NA,TRBD2,TRBV15,TRBJ2-7,TGTGCCACCGGACTAGCGGGAAATTCCTACGAGCAGTACTTC,CATGLAGNSYEQYF
NA,NA,TRBV5-6,TRBJ1-1,TGTGCCAGCAGCTTGGCTCAGGGGCCCACTGAAGCTTTCTTT,CASSLAQGPTEAFF
once,NA,TRBV11-1,TRBJ2-3,TGTGCCAGCAGCTCCCCGATGACAGCAACCCTCACAGATACGCAGTATTTT,CASSSPMTATLTDTQYF
once,NA,TRBV28,TRBJ2-1,TGTGCCAGCAGTTTACCCCAGACTAGGTCGAATGAGCAGTTCTTC,CASSLPQTRSNEQFF
NA,NA,TRBV6-5,TRBJ2-7,TGTGCCAGCAGTCTACAGGCTGGCTACGAGCAGTACTTC,CASSLQAGYEQYF
NA,NA,TRBV7-2,TRBJ2-5,TGTGCCAGCAGCTTTGCTAGCGACACCGGAGAGACCCAGTACTTC,CASSFASDTGETQYF
NA,TRBD2,TRBV10-2,TRBJ2-3,TGCGCCAGCAGTGCTAGCGGGGGGAGCTATGATACGCAGTATTTT,CASSASGGSYDTQYF
NA,TRBD1,TRBV27,TRBJ1-1,TGTGCCAGCAGTAGGACAGGGGGGATGAACACTGAAGCTTTCTTT,CASSRTGGMNTEAFF
NA,TRBD1,TRBV6-4,TRBJ1-2,TGTGCCAGCAGGGGACAGGAAGGATTGTACACCTTC,CASRGQEGLYTF
NA,NA,TRBV7-6,TRBJ2-3,TGTGCCAGCAGCTTAACTGTAGGGGGGGAGAGCACAGATACGCAGTATTTT,CASSLTVGGESTDTQYF
NA,TRBD1,TRBV9,TRBJ1-1,TGTGCCAGCAGCGTGGGGACAGCGGGGGGAAACACTGAAGCTTTCTTT,CASSVGTAGGNTEAFF
NA,TRBD2,TRBV5-8,TRBJ2-7,TGTGCCAGCAGCGCCGGGGTGGGACTAGCGGGAGAACCTTACTACGAGCAGTACTTC,CASSAGVGLAGEPYYEQYF
NA,TRBD1,TRBV6-1,TRBJ2-7,TGTGCCAGCAGTGAAGCGACAGGGATTCTCTACGAGCAGTACTTC,CASSEATGILYEQYF
NA,NA,TRBV11-3,TRBJ2-7,TGTGCCAGCAGCTCTCAACGGGGTGGGTCCTACGAGCAGTACTTC,CASSSQRGGSYEQYF
few,TRBD1,TRBV5-6,TRBJ2-7,TGTGCCAGCAGCTTTACGGGACAGTCTTTCTCCTACGAGCAGTACTTC,CASSFTGQSFSYEQYF
NA,TRBD1,TRBV7-3,TRBJ2-2,TGTGCCAGCAGCTTAAATGGACAGGGTAACGGGGAGCTGTTTTTT,CASSLNGQGNGELFF
NA,TRBD2,TRBV7-2,TRBJ2-7,TGTGCCAGCAGCTCGACTAGCGCCTACGAGCAGTACTTC,CASSSTSAYEQYF
NA,NA,TRBV25-1,TRBJ1-4,TGTGCCAGCAGTGAAACAGGGATTTTTGAAAAACTGTTTTTT,CASSETGIFEKLFF
NA,TRBD1,TRBV7-8,TRBJ2-7,TGTGCCAGCAGCCATGGGACAGGGGCGGATCGTGAGCAGTACTTC,CASSHGTGADREQYF
few,NA,TRBV6-5,TRBJ1-5,TGTGCCAGCAGTTACGGGGGAGGTCAGCCCCAGCATTTT,CASSYGGGQPQHF
NA,NA,TRBV7-8,TRBJ1-5,TGTGCCAGCAGCCCGCCGATTAGACAGATCAATCAGCCCCAGCATTTT,CASSPPIRQINQPQHF
NA,TRBD2,TRBV23-1,TRBJ2-3,TGCGCCACCCCGGGAGTAGCGGGGGCCCCCCCCCGGGATACGCAGTATTTT,CATPGVAGAPPRDTQYF
NA,NA,TRBV9,TRBJ2-1,TGTGCCAGCAGCTTCGGGGATGACAATGAGCAGTTCTTC,CASSFGDDNEQFF
NA,NA,TRBV2,TRBJ2-5,TGTGCCAGCAGTGGAGATACAGGTGGATCTGAGACCCAGTACTTC,CASSGDTGGSETQYF
NA,NA,TRBV5-1,TRBJ1-1,TGCGCCAGCAGCTTGGAGGTGGGGGCTCTCACTGAAGCTTTCTTT,CASSLEVGALTEAFF
once,NA,TRBV15,TRBJ2-3,TGTGCCACCAGCAGCCCAGACACAGATACGCAGTATTTT,CATSSPDTDTQYF
NA,NA,TRBV5-1,TRBJ2-5,TGCGCCAGCAGCTTGGATCCCGGAGAGACCCAGTACTTC,CASSLDPGETQYF
NA,TRBD1,TRBV6-1,TRBJ2-2,TGTGCCAGCGGCAATCGGACAGGGGGCACCGGGGAGCTGTTTTTT,CASGNRTGGTGELFF
NA,TRBD1,TRBV19,TRBJ2-7,TGTGCCAGTAGTATTGGGGGACAGGGGCGCGGGGACGAGCAGTACTTC,CASSIGGQGRGDEQYF
NA,TRBD1,TRBV28,TRBJ1-2,TGTGCCAGCAGTTTCTCAGTCGGGACAGGGGGCGCTTATGGCTACACCTTC,CASSFSVGTGGAYGYTF
NA,NA,TRBV2,TRBJ1-1,TGTGCCAGCAGTGAGTGGGGAGGGGCTTTCTTT,CASSEWGGAFF
NA,TRBD2,TRBV6-4,TRBJ2-1,TGTGCCAGCAGAGGCCTAGCGGGAAAAAATGAGCAGTTCTTC,CASRGLAGKNEQFF
once,TRBD2,TRBV2,TRBJ2-1,TGTGCCAGCAGTGAACCCCTAACGGGAGGCCCCAAAAACTACAATGAGCAGTTCTTC,CASSEPLTGGPKNYNEQFF
NA,NA,TRBV6-5,TRBJ1-1,TGTGCCAGCAGCTCCCGGGGTCACACTGAAGCCTTCTTT,CASSSRGHTEAFF
NA,NA,TRBV7-7,TRBJ2-2,TGTGCTAGCAGCAGTTCTAAGAACACCGGGGAGCTGTTTTTT,CASSSSKNTGELFF
NA,NA,TRBV7-9,TRBJ2-7,TGTTCCAGCAGCTTAGAGACAGTTACAGGGCACGAGCAGTACTTC,CSSSLETVTGHEQYF
NA,TRBD1,TRBV6-1,TRBJ2-1,TGTGCCGCTCGGACAGGGTGGAATGAGCAGTTCTTC,CAARTGWNEQFF
NA,TRBD1,TRBV15,TRBJ2-2,TGTGCCACCGCCACAGGGGGAGGAACCGGGGAGCTGTTTTTT,CATATGGGTGELFF